Here is one T cell receptor beta chain with its context. Its cognate antigen is unknown. Following extraction, RNA underwent reverse transcription to cDNA, which served as the sequencing template. The data were produced by immunoSEQ multiplex PCR, yet TCRdb's version contains in-frame clones alone and is incomplete. The data hold 150,000 to 200,000 clones, with 60% to 75% observed a single time. In germline, CDR1 is SQVTM, CDR2 ANQGSEA. With V trimmed by 6 bases and J by 2 bases, 5 bases remained unmatched. The CDR3 has 13 residues. Treatment noted: oral pan-JAK inhibitor, 5-10 mg twice daily. This sample was included in a study of CD8+ T cells in alopecia areata. General study results and limits: With patients, TCR sharing proved less clear than in mice, a difference possibly related to HLA.

The chain couples TRBV29-1 to TRBJ2-7; 9 nucleotides agree with TRBD1. This sequence was found in a human donor with alopecia areata. The sequencing here drew on CD4+ T cells sorted from blood, taken at week 24, from a patient treated with tofacitinib. The CDR3 loop reads CSVVRQGAYEQYF. DNA of the CDR3: TGCAGCGTCGTACGACAGGGGGCCTACGAGCAGTACTTC.